The 9 T cell receptor beta chains below all came from one sample that was sequenced in a study of human T cells and chemical hapten exposure. TCRdb independently ran MiXCR on the RACE reads; one entry per CDR3 protein. The repertoire holds approximately 71,000 distinct CDR3 sequences, with around 10% as singletons. The time point: patch test 3, about 24 weeks after DPC sensitization. Noted treatment: therapeutic diphenylcyclopropenone sensitization with weekly scalp DPC. The starting material was whole blood, obtained in connection with sensitization to the hapten diphenylcyclopropenone (DPC). The receptor source for this set is a woman in her forties or fifties with alopecia areata. Some clones in this sample may be carry-over from other donors' samples.

The chain has TRBV24-1 and TRBJ1-5; D not certain. The germline V gene encodes CDR1 KGHDR and CDR2 SFDVKD. V lost 3 bases to trimming and J lost 1 base, with 12 bases between them. CDR3 length: 16 residues. CDR3 coding DNA: TGTGCCACCAGTGATCCTCGGGCCGCGAGCAATCAGCCCCAGCATTTT. It codes for CATSDPRAASNQPQHF.

This clonotype was recorded at least ten times. This rearrangement joins TRBV29-1 to TRBJ2-2, with D possibly TRBD1 on 5 matching bases. The CDR3 has 11 residues. V lost 7 bases and J 6 bases, leaving 9 bases between the germline ends. Germline lookup yields CDR1 SQVTM and CDR2 ANQGSEA. CDR3 nucleotides: TGCAGCGCCCAGGGTCCCGGGGAGCTGTTTTTT. Translated, it gives CSAQGPGELFF.

This clonotype came up a few times. This rearrangement joins TRBV11-2 to TRBJ1-6; perhaps TRBD1 as D (5 bases). CDR3 length equals 16 residues. V lost 3 bases to trimming and J lost 7 bases, with 16 bases between them. The germline V gene encodes CDR1 SGHAT and CDR2 FQNNGV. The CDR3 here is CASSFYRTTSNSPLHF. The CDR3 coding sequence is TGTGCCAGCAGCTTCTACAGGACCACTTCGAATTCACCCCTCCACTTT.

This clonotype was recorded many times. The chain links TRBV6-6 to TRBJ1-2, with TRBD1 as a possible D gene (6 bases). Germline V CDR1 and CDR2: MNHNY, SVGAGI (reference sequence). Trimming took 8 bases from V and 2 from J, leaving 18 bases between them. The CDR3 has 15 residues. In nucleotides, the CDR3 is TGTGCCAGCCTCCTAGGAGGGGGGGTGAACTATGGCTACACCTTC. Amino acid sequence: CASLLGGGVNYGYTF.

This clonotype was seen only a few times. The rearrangement links TRBV6-5 to TRBJ1-2; no clear D. The V end lost 0 bases, the J end lost 8 bases, and 13 bases lay between the germline ends. The CDR3 spans 14 residues. Germline CDR1 and CDR2: MNHEY and SVGAGI. As DNA, the CDR3 is TGTGCCAGCAGTTACTCCCCGGAGTTGGGGGGCTACACCTTC. Translating gives CASSYSPELGGYTF.

The CDR3 bases are TGTGCCAGCAGCCTCTCCCGCAATGAGCAGTTCTTC. This codes for CASSLSRNEQFF. The chain is built from TRBV6-5 and TRBJ2-1; D is uncertain. This CDR3 is built from 12 residues. CDR1 and CDR2 from the germline V gene are MNHEY and SVGAGI. With 6 bases removed from V and 6 bases from J, the gap between germline ends came to 9 bases.

This clonotype was seen at least ten times. The chain has TRBV6-2 or TRBV6-3 and TRBJ2-6; 8 positions match TRBD2. The V segment lost 5 bases and the J segment 0 bases; nucleotides outside the gene matches: 15. Germline CDR1 is MNHEY and CDR2 is SVGEGT. This CDR3 is built from 20 residues. CDR3 residues: CASSTPGSGVFSSGANVLTF. The CDR3 DNA is TGTGCCAGCAGTACCCCGGGTAGCGGGGTATTCTCCTCTGGGGCCAACGTCCTGACTTTC.

At least ten counts were recorded for this clonotype. The chain uses TRBV11-2 and TRBJ2-7, with D uncertain. CDR3 size: 14 residues. The germline V and J ends were trimmed by 4 bases and 1 base, with 11 bases remaining between them. Per germline, CDR1 SGHAT and CDR2 FQNNGV. The DNA of the CDR3 is TGTGCCAGCAGCTCCTCGAGATATTCCTACGAGCAGTACTTC. It yields the protein CASSSSRYSYEQYF.

This clonotype was picked up a small number of times. This chain uses TRBV28 with TRBJ1-5; D unresolved. V dropped 3 bases and J dropped 4 bases, with 7 bases sitting between them. The CDR3 is made up of 13 amino acids. CDR1 is MDHEN, CDR2 SYDVKM, per germline. CDR3 protein: CASSLWGNQPQHF. DNA of the CDR3: TGTGCCAGCAGTTTGTGGGGAAATCAGCCCCAGCATTTT.